Following are 16 T cell receptor beta chains from one sample sequenced in a study of memory CD4+ T cells and cytomegalovirus serostatus (dated by TCRdb to the late 2010s). Library construction relied on the immunoSEQ multiplex PCR assay. Not all clones reach the TCRdb copy of this immuneACCESS table, which keeps in-frame sequences only. Checked studies attribute under half of the gap to unresolved V genes and leave the rest unexplained. In this sample the table shows 55,000 to 60,000 clones, 81% of which occur a single time. About 1% of the sample rests with the top ten. Single viable CD3+CD4+CD8-CD45RO+ cells were sorted as memory CD4+ T cells on a FACSAria II. Sequencing was carried out using memory CD4+ T cells from blood. All receptors come from an adult in good health and CMV-seronegative.

The chain employs TRBV4-2 and TRBJ2-5; unclear D gene. The V end was cut by 1 base, the J end by 5 bases, with 8 bases between. The CDR3 has 13 residues. In germline, CDR1 is LGHNA, CDR2 YNFKEQ. The CDR3 coding sequence is TGTGCCAGCAGCCAAGGGGTTAGGGAGACCCAGTACTTC. As protein: CASSQGVRETQYF.

The rearrangement joins TRBV18 to TRBJ2-3; 9 bases align to TRBD1. Trimming removed 5 bases from V and 9 bases from J; junction bases left unmatched: 9. CDR3 length: 14 amino acids. Germline CDR1 KGHSH, CDR2 LQKENI. In DNA form, the CDR3 reads TGTGCCAGCTCAGAGGACAGGGGAACGGGGACGCAGTATTTT. Translating it yields CASSEDRGTGTQYF.

The CDR3 here is CARPDYNEQFF. The CDR3 nucleotides read TGTGCCAGGCCGGATTACAATGAGCAGTTCTTC. This chain joins TRBV6-1 and TRBJ2-1; D not resolved. The germline gives CDR1 MNHNS, CDR2 SASEGT. V was shortened by 9 bases and J by 4 bases, with 7 bases between the two germline ends. CDR3 length: 11 residues.

The genes are TRBV5-4 and TRBJ2-1; 13 nucleotides align to TRBD2. V was clipped by 3 bases and J by 6 bases; unmatched bases: 3. The CDR3 spans 15 residues. CDR1 is SGHNT and CDR2 is YYREEE in the germline V gene (reference sequence). CDR3 protein: CASSWTSGRGNEQFF. Written as DNA, the CDR3 is TGTGCCAGCAGCTGGACTAGCGGGAGAGGCAATGAGCAGTTCTTC. The full variable domain, in which reference TRBV5-4 and TRBJ2-1 provide the parts outside the CDR3, is ETGVTQSPTHLIKTRGQQVTLRCSSQSGHNTVSWYQQALGQGPQFIFQYYREEENGRGNFPPRFSGLQFPNYSSELNVNALELDDSALYLCASSWTSGRGNEQFFGPGTRLTVL.

As to this clone: Within the sample, other DNA sequences also encode this same CDR3. The V call is TRBV29-1, the J call TRBJ2-2, with 9 bases matching TRBD1. This CDR3 comprises 15 residues. From germline, CDR1 is SQVTM and CDR2 ANQGSEA. The V segment lost 6 bases and the J segment 5 bases; nucleotides outside the gene matches: 10. The chain's CDR3 is CSVKYPGQGTGELFF. The CDR3 DNA sequence: TGCAGCGTCAAATACCCGGGACAGGGAACCGGGGAGCTGTTTTTT.

V and J are TRBV7-8 and TRBJ2-2; D is unclear. Trimming cost V 3 bases and J 2 bases, with 10 bases left between them. CDR1 is SGHVS, CDR2 FQNEAQ, per germline. This CDR3 spans 15 amino acids. The CDR3 bases are TGTGCCAGCAGCTTTTCCCAAGCTAACACCGGGGAGCTGTTTTTT. Protein product: CASSFSQANTGELFF.

This chain links TRBV11-2 with TRBJ1-1; D is uncertain. V dropped 7 bases and J dropped 0 bases, with 12 bases sitting between them. This CDR3 comprises 14 residues. In germline, CDR1 is SGHAT, CDR2 FQNNGV. CDR3 region: CASTSLRVNTEAFF. CDR3 nucleotide sequence: TGTGCCAGCACCTCCTTAAGGGTGAACACTGAAGCTTTCTTT.

V is TRBV6-6 and J is TRBJ1-4; no definite D call. Trimming took 5 bases from V and 5 from J, leaving 18 bases between them. Germline-derived CDR1 and CDR2 are MNHNY and SVGAGI (reference sequence). CDR3 length: 16 residues. CDR3 sequence: CASSKLDRPANEKLFF. The CDR3 DNA is TGTGCCAGCAGTAAGTTAGACCGTCCGGCGAATGAAAAACTGTTTTTT.

This chain uses TRBV4-3 with TRBJ2-1; D perhaps matches TRBD2 (7 bases). This CDR3 comprises 15 residues. Germline V gene sequence: CDR1 LGHNA, CDR2 YSLEER. V was shortened by 3 bases and J by 7 bases, with 16 bases between the two germline ends. CDR3 residues: CASSHDYSGTNEQFF. Here the CDR3 DNA reads TGCGCCAGCAGCCATGATTACAGCGGGACAAATGAGCAGTTCTTC.

Worth noting for this clone: It may be a read error: a sequence one base away is much more abundant. The V and J genes are TRBV14 and TRBJ1-2; D ambiguous. Trimming cost V 5 bases and J 3 bases, with 7 bases left between them. This CDR3 is 12 amino acids long. Germline-derived CDR1 and CDR2 are SGHDN and FVKESK. The CDR3: CASSFGDYGYTF. CDR3 DNA sequence: TGTGCCAGCAGCTTCGGGGACTATGGCTACACCTTC.

V and J are TRBV7-2 and TRBJ2-2; the match to TRBD2 covers 9 bases. This CDR3 is built from 17 residues. J gave up 7 bases and V 3 bases, and 12 bases lay outside the gene matches. Germline CDR1 SGHTA, CDR2 FQGNSA. In nucleotides, the CDR3 is TGTGCCAGCAGCTTGAGGATAGCGGGAGTACCAGGCGGGGAGCTGTTTTTT. Translation: CASSLRIAGVPGGELFF.

The V gene is TRBV4-1, the J gene TRBJ1-1; D not certain. V lost 1 base and J 11 bases, leaving 14 bases between the germline ends. This CDR3 has 13 amino acids. The germline CDR1 and CDR2 sequences are MGHRA and YSYEKL. For the CDR3, the DNA is TGCGCCAGCAGCCAAGCACCGGCGCTCGGGGCTTTCTTT. Translation gives CASSQAPALGAFF.

The chain employs TRBV5-1 and TRBJ2-2, with 7 positions matching TRBD1. The germline V gene encodes CDR1 SGHRS and CDR2 YFSETQ. With V trimmed by 4 bases and J by 1 base, 4 bases remained unmatched. The CDR3 totals 15 residues. CDR3 region: CASSPRQGNTGELFF. CDR3 in DNA: TGCGCCAGCAGCCCCAGACAGGGGAACACCGGGGAGCTGTTTTTT.

This chain uses TRBV11-3 with TRBJ2-3; TRBD2 matches 9 bases. With 4 bases clipped from V and 10 bases from J, the junction kept 6 bases outside the gene matches. This CDR3 contains 13 residues. Germline CDR1 SGHNT, CDR2 YENEEA. The chain's CDR3 is CASSSLAGVAQYF. CDR3 nucleotides: TGTGCCAGCAGCTCGTTAGCGGGAGTCGCGCAGTATTTT.

This clone has a single count. The chain uses TRBV7-6 and TRBJ1-5; D unclear. The CDR3 loop spans 15 amino acids. Germline V gene sequence: CDR1 SGHVS, CDR2 FNYEAQ. V was pared by 7 bases and J by 0 bases, with 13 bases between. In DNA, the CDR3 is TGTGCCAGCATCGAGCCTGGGAATAGCAATCAGCCCCAGCATTTT. It encodes CASIEPGNSNQPQHF.

This clone was detected only a few times. This chain links TRBV7-9 with TRBJ1-2; D remains unclear. Germline lookup yields CDR1 SEHNR and CDR2 FQNEAQ (reference sequence). V gave up 1 base and J gave up 8 bases, with 8 bases separating them. This CDR3 is 12 amino acids long. The CDR3 DNA follows: TGTGCCAGCAGCTTAGAAATCTCAGGCTACACCTTC. This gives the protein CASSLEISGYTF.